The rows below give T cell receptor beta chains drawn from one sample of a study of brain metastases from non-small cell lung cancer. The method was immunoSEQ multiplex PCR; TCRdb's version includes in-frame clones alone and lacks a portion of them. The sample has 2,500 or so clones, roughly 90% seen once; the top ten hold under 4.5%. The sequenced material came from primary lung tumor tissue. These receptors all stem from a donor at least 40 years old with non-small cell lung cancer. CDR3s include the opening cysteine and the closing phenylalanine or tryptophan. The order of the fields is D gene, V gene, J gene, clone size, CDR3 protein, CDR3 DNA. A D gene is named only where the DNA matches it firmly. Size is omitted from some rows. Given values are once, few, many or a class for expanded clones.

TRBD1	TRBV9	TRBJ2-5	.	CASSPRRDSFYQETQYF	TGTGCCAGCAGCCCCAGAAGGGACAGCTTCTACCAAGAGACCCAGTACTTC
TRBD2	TRBV4-1	TRBJ2-5	.	CASSQKWLAVQETQYF	TGCGCCAGCAGCCAGAAATGGCTAGCGGTCCAAGAGACCCAGTACTTC
.	TRBV7-3	TRBJ2-2	once	CASSFGRQVAGELFF	TGTGCCAGCAGCTTTGGTCGGCAGGTTGCCGGGGAGCTGTTTTTT
.	TRBV4-3	TRBJ2-2	.	CASSQGTSNTGELFF	TGCGCCAGCAGCCAGGGCACCTCGAACACCGGGGAGCTGTTTTTT
.	TRBV7-8	TRBJ1-3	once	CASSSVGGNTIYF	TGTGCCAGCAGCTCGGTTGGTGGAAACACCATATATTTT
.	TRBV12-3/TRBV12-4	TRBJ2-3	.	CASSSTDTQYF	TGTGCCAGCAGCAGCACAGATACGCAGTATTTT
.	TRBV7-9	TRBJ2-5	once	CASSFRRDTQYF	TGTGCCAGCAGCTTTAGACGGGACACCCAGTACTTC
TRBD1	TRBV7-9	TRBJ2-3	once	CASSSTGADTQYF	TGTGCCAGCAGTTCGACAGGGGCAGATACGCAGTATTTT
TRBD1	TRBV19	TRBJ1-1	.	CANSPLRQGLLNTEAFF	TGTGCCAATAGTCCCCTTAGACAGGGGCTCCTGAACACTGAAGCTTTCTTT
.	TRBV30	TRBJ1-1	.	CAWSKGIYTKAFF	TGTGCCTGGAGTAAAGGGATCTACACTAAAGCTTTCTTT
TRBD2	TRBV27	TRBJ2-5	.	CASSLSRGVGETQYF	TGTGCCAGCAGTTTATCACGGGGGGTCGGAGAGACCCAGTACTTC
TRBD2	TRBV19	TRBJ2-7	.	CASSMLAGPSEQYF	TGTGCCAGTAGTATGCTAGCGGGACCTAGCGAGCAGTACTTC
.	TRBV28	TRBJ2-7	few	CASSINYEQYF	TGTGCCAGCAGTATAAATTACGAGCAGTACTTC
TRBD2	TRBV10-2	TRBJ2-3	.	CASRAGGVDTQYF	TGCGCCAGCAGGGCGGGAGGGGTAGATACGCAGTATTTT
.	TRBV3-1/TRBV3-2	TRBJ2-2	.	CASSQGGELFF	TGTGCCAGCAGCCAAGGAGGGGAGCTGTTTTTT
TRBD1	TRBV19	TRBJ1-1	once	CASRSTGETEAFF	TGTGCCAGTAGATCCACAGGGGAAACTGAAGCTTTCTTT
.	TRBV19	TRBJ2-3	.	CASSIAGVGDTQYF	TGTGCCAGTAGTATCGCAGGGGTTGGGGATACGCAGTATTTT
TRBD1	TRBV30	TRBJ1-2	.	CAWSVRQGAYGYTF	TGTGCCTGGAGTGTACGACAGGGCGCCTATGGCTACACCTTC
.	TRBV5-5	TRBJ1-4	.	CASSLVWNEKLFF	TGTGCCAGCAGCTTGGTCTGGAATGAAAAACTGTTTTTT
.	TRBV6-5	TRBJ1-1	.	CASSGDFAEAFF	TGTGCCAGCTCGGGAGATTTTGCTGAAGCTTTCTTT
.	TRBV29-1	TRBJ2-6	.	CSALQGHGANVLTF	TGCAGCGCCCTTCAGGGACATGGGGCCAACGTCCTGACTTTC
.	TRBV7-6	TRBJ2-7	.	CASSLVGGSYEQYF	TGTGCCAGCAGCTTAGTAGGCGGATCCTACGAGCAGTACTTC
.	TRBV12-3/TRBV12-4	TRBJ2-1	.	CASAPTERNEQFF	TGTGCCAGCGCCCCGACCGAACGCAATGAGCAGTTCTTC
.	TRBV12-2	TRBJ1-3	.	CASRLRLAGSGNTIYF	TGTGCAAGTCGCTTAAGATTGGCGGGTTCTGGAAACACCATATATTTT
TRBD1	TRBV29-1	TRBJ2-5	.	CSAAKGAQRLETQYF	TGCAGCGCCGCCAAGGGGGCGCAGCGGCTGGAGACCCAGTACTTC
.	TRBV12-3/TRBV12-4	TRBJ2-1	.	CASRRDGYNEQFF	TGTGCCAGCAGGAGGGACGGCTACAATGAGCAGTTCTTC
TRBD1	TRBV7-8	TRBJ1-2	.	CASRSGTGQYGYTF	TGTGCCAGCCGATCCGGGACAGGACAATATGGCTACACCTTC
TRBD2	TRBV2	TRBJ2-2	.	CASSFSGRRTGELFF	TGTGCCAGCAGTTTCAGCGGGAGGAGGACCGGGGAGCTGTTTTTT
TRBD1	TRBV5-1	TRBJ1-2	.	CASSGRGTGDSNYGYTF	TGCGCCAGCAGCGGACGCGGGACAGGCGATTCTAACTATGGCTACACCTTC
.	TRBV12-3/TRBV12-4	TRBJ1-1	.	CASSFANTEAFF	TGTGCCAGCAGTTTCGCGAACACTGAAGCTTTCTTT
TRBD1	TRBV9	TRBJ1-2	.	CASSARDSSYGYTF	TGTGCCAGCAGCGCGAGGGACAGCTCCTATGGCTACACCTTC
TRBD1	TRBV19	TRBJ1-2	.	CASSPTGDPNYGYTF	TGTGCCAGTAGTCCGACAGGGGACCCGAACTATGGCTACACCTTC
TRBD1	TRBV4-1	TRBJ1-5	.	CVSSHKQGADNNQPQHF	TGCGTCAGCAGCCATAAACAGGGGGCGGATAACAATCAGCCCCAGCATTTT
.	TRBV6-5	TRBJ2-1	.	CASSYGGGSNKQFF	TGTGCCAGCAGTTACGGCGGGGGCAGTAATAAGCAGTTCTTC
.	TRBV30	TRBJ1-6	.	CAWSVQRNNSPLHF	TGTGCCTGGAGTGTACAACGGAATAATTCACCCCTCCACTTT
TRBD2	TRBV4-2	TRBJ2-3	once	CASSQAAGGGADTQYF	TGTGCCAGCAGCCAAGCGGCGGGAGGCGGGGCAGATACGCAGTATTTT
.	TRBV5-1	TRBJ2-7	.	CASSATPGSYEQYF	TGCGCCAGCAGCGCCACCCCGGGCTCCTACGAGCAGTACTTC
.	TRBV7-2	TRBJ2-4	.	CASNLAGTKNIQYF	TGTGCCAGCAACTTAGCCGGGACGAAAAACATTCAGTACTTC
.	TRBV30	TRBJ1-2	.	CAWSVLGINYGYTF	TGTGCCTGGAGTGTGCTGGGGATTAACTATGGCTACACCTTC
.	TRBV3-1/TRBV3-2	TRBJ1-3	.	CASSQVGGFSGNTIYF	TGTGCCAGCAGCCAAGTTGGGGGTTTCTCTGGAAACACCATATATTTT
TRBD2	TRBV18	TRBJ2-2	.	CASSPLAGGPTTGELFF	TGTGCCAGCTCACCGCTAGCGGGAGGGCCGACCACCGGGGAGCTGTTTTTT
.	TRBV9	TRBJ1-1	.	CASSTGAQGNTEAFF	TGTGCCAGCAGCACCGGGGCACAGGGGAACACTGAAGCTTTCTTT
.	TRBV27	TRBJ2-7	.	CASSWGGNEQYF	TGTGCCAGCAGTTGGGGTGGGAACGAGCAGTACTTC
.	TRBV10-3	TRBJ2-7	.	CAISESGEDEQYF	TGTGCCATCAGTGAGTCGGGGGAGGACGAGCAGTACTTC
.	TRBV21-1	TRBJ1-1	.	CASNSLWERDTEAFF	TGTGCCAGCAACAGCCTCTGGGAAAGAGACACTGAAGCTTTCTTT
.	TRBV6-5	TRBJ2-1	.	CASSYSPSYNEQFF	TGTGCCAGCAGTTACTCCCCTAGCTACAATGAGCAGTTCTTC
TRBD1	TRBV12-3/TRBV12-4	TRBJ1-5	.	CASSTQGIQPQHF	TGTGCCAGCAGTACACAGGGGATTCAGCCCCAGCATTTT
.	TRBV28	TRBJ1-1	.	CASVSNTEAFF	TGTGCCAGCGTTTCGAACACTGAAGCTTTCTTT
.	TRBV4-2	TRBJ2-4	.	CASSQGGSVGNIQYF	TGTGCCAGTAGCCAAGGGGGGTCAGTGGGGAACATTCAGTACTTC
.	TRBV29-1	TRBJ1-4	.	CSVGEATGSTGKLFF	TGCAGCGTTGGGGAGGCGACAGGATCGACGGGAAAACTGTTTTTT
.	TRBV20-1	TRBJ2-7	few	CSAEEHEQYF	TGCAGTGCTGAGGAACACGAGCAGTACTTC
.	TRBV7-2	TRBJ1-2	.	CASSLAFSELNYGYTF	TGTGCCAGCAGCTTAGCTTTTAGTGAATTAAACTATGGCTACACCTTC
TRBD1	TRBV19	TRBJ1-1	.	CASKPRRGTGNTEAFF	TGTGCCAGTAAACCCCGCAGGGGGACAGGGAACACTGAAGCTTTCTTT
.	TRBV24-1	TRBJ2-3	.	CAISSGASTQYF	TGTGCCATCAGTTCGGGGGCAAGTACGCAGTATTTT
.	TRBV7-2	TRBJ2-3	.	CASSLRGGAHTQYF	TGTGCCAGCAGCTTACGTGGGGGGGCACATACGCAGTATTTT